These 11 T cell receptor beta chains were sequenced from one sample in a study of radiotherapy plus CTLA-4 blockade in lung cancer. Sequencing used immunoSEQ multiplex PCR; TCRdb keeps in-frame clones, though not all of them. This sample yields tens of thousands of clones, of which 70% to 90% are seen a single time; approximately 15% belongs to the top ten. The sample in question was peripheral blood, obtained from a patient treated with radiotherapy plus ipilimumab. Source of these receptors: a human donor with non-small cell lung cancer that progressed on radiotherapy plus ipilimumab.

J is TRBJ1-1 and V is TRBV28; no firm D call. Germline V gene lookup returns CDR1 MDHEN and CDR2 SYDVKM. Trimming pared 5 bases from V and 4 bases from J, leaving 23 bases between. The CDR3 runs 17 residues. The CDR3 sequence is CASSPTGVSVRGTEAFF. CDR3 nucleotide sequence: TGTGCCAGCAGTCCTACGGGTGTCTCCGTTCGGGGCACTGAAGCTTTCTTT.

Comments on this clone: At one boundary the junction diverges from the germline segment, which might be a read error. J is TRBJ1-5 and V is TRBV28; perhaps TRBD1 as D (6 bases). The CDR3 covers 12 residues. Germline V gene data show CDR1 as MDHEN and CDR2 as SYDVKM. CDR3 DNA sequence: TGTGCCGGCAGGGGAAGGAATCAGCCCCAGCATTTT. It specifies CAGRGRNQPQHF.

DNA for the CDR3: TGCGCCAGCAGCCAAGAGTGGGGCCCACCTTTTTTT. It specifies CASSQEWGPPFF. The genes are TRBV4-1 and TRBJ1-4; TRBD1 might be the D (5 bases). Trimming took 0 bases from V and 17 from J, leaving 13 bases between them. Germline CDR1 MGHRA, CDR2 YSYEKL. The CDR3 loop spans 12 amino acids.

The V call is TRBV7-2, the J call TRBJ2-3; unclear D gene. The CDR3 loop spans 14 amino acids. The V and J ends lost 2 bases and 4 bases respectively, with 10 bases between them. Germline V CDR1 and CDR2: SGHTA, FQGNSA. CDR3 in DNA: TGTGCCAGCAGCTTAATCGGGTGGGCAGATACGCAGTATTTT. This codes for CASSLIGWADTQYF.

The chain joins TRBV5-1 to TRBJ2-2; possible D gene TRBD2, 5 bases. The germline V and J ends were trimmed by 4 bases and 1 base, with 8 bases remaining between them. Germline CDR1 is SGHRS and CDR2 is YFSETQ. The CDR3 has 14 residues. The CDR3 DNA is TGCGCCAGCAGCCCGCGGGTGAACACCGGGGAGCTGTTTTTT. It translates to CASSPRVNTGELFF.

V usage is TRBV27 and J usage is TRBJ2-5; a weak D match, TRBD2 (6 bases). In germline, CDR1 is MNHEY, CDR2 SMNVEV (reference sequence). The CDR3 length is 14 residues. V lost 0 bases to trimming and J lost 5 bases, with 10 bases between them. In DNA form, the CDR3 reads TGTGCCAGCAGTTTATCTGTGGGGAGGGAGACCCAGTACTTC. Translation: CASSLSVGRETQYF.

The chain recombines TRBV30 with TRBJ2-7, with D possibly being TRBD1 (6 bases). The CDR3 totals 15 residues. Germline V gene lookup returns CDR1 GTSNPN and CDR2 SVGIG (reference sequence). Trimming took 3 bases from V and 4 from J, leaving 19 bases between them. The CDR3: CAWRRWTAQRYEQYF. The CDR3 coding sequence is TGTGCCTGGAGGAGGTGGACAGCCCAAAGATACGAGCAGTACTTC.

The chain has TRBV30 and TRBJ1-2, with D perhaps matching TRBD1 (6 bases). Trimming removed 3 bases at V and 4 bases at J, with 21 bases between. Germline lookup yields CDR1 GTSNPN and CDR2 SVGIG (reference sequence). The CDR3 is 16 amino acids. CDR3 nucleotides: TGTGCCTGGAGGGGGGCCCCAGGGAGCTCGGGCTATGGCTACACCTTC. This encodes CAWRGAPGSSGYGYTF.

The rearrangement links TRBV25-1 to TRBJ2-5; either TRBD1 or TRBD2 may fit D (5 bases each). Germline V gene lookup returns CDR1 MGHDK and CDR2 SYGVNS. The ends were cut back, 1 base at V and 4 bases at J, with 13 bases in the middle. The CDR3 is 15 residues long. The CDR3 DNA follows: TGTGCCAGCAGTGAATGGGGCTCTGGGGGAGAGACCCAGTACTTC. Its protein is CASSEWGSGGETQYF.

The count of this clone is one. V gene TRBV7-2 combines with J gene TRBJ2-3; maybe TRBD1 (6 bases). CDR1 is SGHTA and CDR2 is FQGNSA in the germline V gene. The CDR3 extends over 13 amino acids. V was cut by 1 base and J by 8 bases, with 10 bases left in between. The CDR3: CASSLVQGGTQYF. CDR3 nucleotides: TGTGCCAGCAGCTTAGTACAGGGTGGTACGCAGTATTTT.

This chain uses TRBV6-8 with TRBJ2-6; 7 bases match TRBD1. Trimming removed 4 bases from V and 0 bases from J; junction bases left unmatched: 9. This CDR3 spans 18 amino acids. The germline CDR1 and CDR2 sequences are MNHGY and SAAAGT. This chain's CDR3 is CASSSLGTVTSGANVLTF. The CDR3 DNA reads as TGTGCCAGCAGTTCCCTCGGGACAGTGACCTCTGGGGCCAACGTCCTGACTTTC.